The 13 T cell receptor beta chains below come from one sample, sequenced in a study of control samples from healthy donors and cancer patients. The method was immunoSEQ multiplex PCR; TCRdb's version includes in-frame clones alone and lacks a portion of them. The sample holds 120,000 or so clones; just under 90% are singletons and the top ten take 12%. The sequenced sample was blood. These receptors all come from a man aged 30 to 39 in good health.

The gene calls are TRBV29-1 and TRBJ1-4; D gene unclear. V gave up 7 bases and J gave up 4 bases, with 7 bases separating them. The length of the CDR3 is 11 residues. Germline values: CDR1 SQVTM, CDR2 ANQGSEA. This chain's CDR3 is CSADNNEKLFF. DNA for the CDR3: TGCAGCGCCGACAATAATGAAAAACTGTTTTTT.

The chain recombines TRBV5-1 with TRBJ1-1; 8 bases line up with TRBD1. CDR1 and CDR2 (germline): SGHRS, YFSETQ. The J segment lost 1 base and the V segment lost 6 bases, leaving 5 bases of the junction unmatched. The CDR3 length is 14 residues. As DNA, the CDR3 is TGCGCCAGCACCTCACAGGGGGGGAACACTGAAGCTTTCTTT. The encoded protein is CASTSQGGNTEAFF.

This chain joins TRBV10-3 and TRBJ2-1; TRBD2 agrees at 11 bases. CDR1 and CDR2 from the germline V gene are ENHRY and SYGVKD. This CDR3 comprises 16 residues. V dropped 3 bases and J dropped 2; count of bases not matched to a gene: 3. CDR3 loop: CAISEASGGTYNEQFF. CDR3 coding DNA: TGTGCCATCAGTGAAGCTAGCGGGGGGACCTACAATGAGCAGTTCTTC.

The chain combines TRBV7-9 with TRBJ2-7, with 9 bases aligning to TRBD1. CDR3 length: 14 residues. The junction had 7 bases not matched to a gene; V was cut back by 3 bases and J by 7 bases. The germline V gene encodes CDR1 SEHNR and CDR2 FQNEAQ (reference sequence). CDR3 in amino acids: CASSLGQGGEEQYF. The CDR3 DNA sequence: TGTGCCAGCAGCTTGGGACAGGGAGGAGAAGAGCAGTACTTC.

The chain is built from TRBV12-1 and TRBJ1-1; TRBD1, the table's D call, lacks a check against the DNA. TRBV12-1 is a documented pseudogene. There are 17 residues in the CDR3. CDR3 in DNA: TGTGCCAGCAGCTTTGTCCTTCCGACAGGGGGCAACACTGAAGCTTTCTTT. Residues: CASSFVLPTGGNTEAFF.

The CDR3 bases are TGTGCCAGCAGCTCGGGACAGAGGAGCTCCTACGAGCAGTACTTC. This codes for CASSSGQRSSYEQYF. The V and J genes are TRBV11-2 and TRBJ2-7, with 7 positions matching TRBD1. Germline V gene lookup returns CDR1 SGHAT and CDR2 FQNNGV. The CDR3 is 15 amino acids. V dropped 4 bases and J dropped 0; count of bases not matched to a gene: 6.

J is TRBJ2-5 and V is TRBV18, with 8 bases aligning to TRBD2. Trimming removed 4 bases from V and 0 bases from J; junction bases left unmatched: 4. In germline, CDR1 is KGHSH, CDR2 LQKENI. There are 15 residues in the CDR3. CDR3 in amino acids: CASSRGAGDQETQYF. CDR3 nucleotide sequence: TGTGCCAGCTCACGGGGAGCGGGGGACCAAGAGACCCAGTACTTC.

The V gene is TRBV11-2, the J gene TRBJ1-6; D is undetermined. The CDR3 consists of 16 residues. From germline, CDR1 is SGHAT and CDR2 FQNNGV. Trimming pared 0 bases from V and 9 bases from J, leaving 15 bases between. The CDR3 spells CASSLDRAIQGSPLHF. CDR3 coding DNA: TGTGCCAGCAGCTTAGATCGCGCAATTCAAGGTTCACCCCTCCACTTT.

This clone was detected ten times or more. This chain connects TRBV14 to TRBJ1-1; D is unresolved. V gave up 2 bases and J gave up 6 bases, with 7 bases separating them. CDR1 and CDR2 (germline): SGHDN, FVKESK. The CDR3 loop spans 12 amino acids. CDR3 sequence: CASSQRHPEAFF. Here the CDR3 DNA reads TGTGCCAGCAGCCAAAGACACCCTGAAGCTTTCTTT.

CDR3 in DNA: TGTGCCAGCAGTTACTCGATGTGGACAGGGTTGAACACTGAAGCTTTCTTT. Protein sequence: CASSYSMWTGLNTEAFF. The chain combines TRBV6-2 or TRBV6-3 with TRBJ1-1, with 8 positions matching TRBD1. V lost 0 bases to trimming and J lost 0 bases; unmatched junction nucleotides: 6. Per germline, CDR1 MNHEY and CDR2 SVGEGT. The CDR3 extends over 17 amino acids.

A note on this clone: Other DNA variants within this sample encode the same CDR3. The chain links TRBV30 to TRBJ1-5, with 9 bases aligning to TRBD1. Germline V lookup: CDR1 GTSNPN, CDR2 SVGIG (reference sequence). The ends lost 5 bases at V and 2 bases at J; junction bases unmatched: 7. This CDR3 is 15 amino acids long. The CDR3 DNA follows: TGTGCCTGGTCTGGGGGACAGGGCGGCAATCAGCCCCAGCATTTT. Protein sequence: CAWSGGQGGNQPQHF.

The V call is TRBV5-6, the J call TRBJ1-1; the D gene is possibly TRBD1 (5 bases). Trimming took 7 bases from V and 4 from J, leaving 11 bases between them. The CDR3 has 12 residues. Looked up from germline, CDR1 is SGHDT and CDR2 is YYEEEE. CDR3 amino acids: CASRLGGTEAFF. The CDR3 DNA is TGTGCCAGCCGACTTGGGGGCACTGAAGCTTTCTTT.

The chain recombines TRBV7-8 with TRBJ1-1; TRBD1 matches at 7 bases. The CDR3 contains 13 residues. V shed 5 bases, J shed 3 bases, and the junction held 3 bases outside the gene matches. The germline CDR1 and CDR2 sequences are SGHVS and FQNEAQ. The CDR3 sequence: CASSAQGYTEAFF. CDR3 coding DNA: TGTGCCAGCAGCGCACAGGGGTACACTGAAGCTTTCTTT. Full variable domain (rest looked up from reference TRBV7-8 and TRBJ1-1): GAGVSQSPRYKVAKRGQDVALRCDPISGHVSLFWYQQALGQGPEFLTYFQNEAQLDKSGLPSDRFFAERPEGSVSTLKIQRTQQEDSAVYLCASSAQGYTEAFFGQGTRLTVV.